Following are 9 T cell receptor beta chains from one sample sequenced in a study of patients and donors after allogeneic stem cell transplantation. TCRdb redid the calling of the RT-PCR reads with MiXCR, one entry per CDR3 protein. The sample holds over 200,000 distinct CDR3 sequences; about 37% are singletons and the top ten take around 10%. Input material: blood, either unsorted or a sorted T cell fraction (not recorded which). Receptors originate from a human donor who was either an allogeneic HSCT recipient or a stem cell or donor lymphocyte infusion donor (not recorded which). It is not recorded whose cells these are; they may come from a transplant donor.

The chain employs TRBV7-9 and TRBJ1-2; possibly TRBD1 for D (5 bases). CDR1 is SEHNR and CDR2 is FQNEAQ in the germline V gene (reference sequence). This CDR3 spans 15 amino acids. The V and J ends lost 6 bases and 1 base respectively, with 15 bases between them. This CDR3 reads CASRQTDPFNYGYTF. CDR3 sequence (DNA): TGTGCCAGCAGACAGACAGACCCTTTTAACTATGGCTACACCTTC.

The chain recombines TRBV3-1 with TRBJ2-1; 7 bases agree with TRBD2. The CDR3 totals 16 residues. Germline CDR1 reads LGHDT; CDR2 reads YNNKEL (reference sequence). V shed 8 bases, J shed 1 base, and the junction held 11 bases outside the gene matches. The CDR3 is CASARGGTRSYNEQFF. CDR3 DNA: TGTGCCAGCGCGAGGGGAGGGACGAGGTCCTACAATGAGCAGTTCTTC.

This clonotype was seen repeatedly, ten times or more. Here the CDR3 DNA reads TGCGCCAGCAGCCAAGAGAGGGGGCGAAACACTGAAGCTTTCTTT. Translating it yields CASSQERGRNTEAFF. This rearrangement joins TRBV4-1 to TRBJ1-1; 7 bases map to TRBD1. V lost 0 bases and J lost 2; bases outside the gene matches: 3. There are 15 residues in the CDR3. Per the germline V gene, CDR1 is MGHRA and CDR2 is YSYEKL.

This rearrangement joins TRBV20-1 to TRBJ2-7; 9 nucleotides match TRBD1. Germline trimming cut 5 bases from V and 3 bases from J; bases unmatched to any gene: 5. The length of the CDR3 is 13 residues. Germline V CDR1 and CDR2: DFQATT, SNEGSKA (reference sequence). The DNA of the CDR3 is TGCAGTGCTGGCTACAGGGGGCGCTACGAGCAGTACTTC. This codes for CSAGYRGRYEQYF.

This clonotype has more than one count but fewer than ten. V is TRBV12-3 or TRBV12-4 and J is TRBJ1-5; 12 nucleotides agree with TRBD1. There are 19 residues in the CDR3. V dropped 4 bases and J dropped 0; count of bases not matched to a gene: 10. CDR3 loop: CASSSSGTGGPYSNQPQHF. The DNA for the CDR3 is TGTGCCAGCAGTTCCTCCGGGACAGGGGGCCCCTATAGCAATCAGCCCCAGCATTTT.

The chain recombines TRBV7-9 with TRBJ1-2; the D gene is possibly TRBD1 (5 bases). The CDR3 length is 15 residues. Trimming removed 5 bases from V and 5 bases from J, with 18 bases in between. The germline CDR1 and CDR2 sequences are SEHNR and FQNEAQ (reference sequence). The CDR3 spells CASSTHIGTTYGYTF. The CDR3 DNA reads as TGTGCCAGCAGCACTCATATCGGGACGACGTATGGCTACACCTTC. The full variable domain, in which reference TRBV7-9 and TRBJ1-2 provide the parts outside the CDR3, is DTGVSQNPRHKITKRGQNVTFRCDPISEHNRLYWYRQTLGQGPEFLTYFQNEAQLEKSRLLSDRFSAERPKGSFSTLEIQRTEQGDSAMYLCASSTHIGTTYGYTFGSGTRLTVV.

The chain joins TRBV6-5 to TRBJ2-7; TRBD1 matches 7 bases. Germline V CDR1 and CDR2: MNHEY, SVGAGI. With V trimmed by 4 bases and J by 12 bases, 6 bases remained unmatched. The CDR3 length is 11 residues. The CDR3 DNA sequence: TGTGCCAGCAGTTTAGGACAGGCCTCGTACTTC. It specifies CASSLGQASYF.

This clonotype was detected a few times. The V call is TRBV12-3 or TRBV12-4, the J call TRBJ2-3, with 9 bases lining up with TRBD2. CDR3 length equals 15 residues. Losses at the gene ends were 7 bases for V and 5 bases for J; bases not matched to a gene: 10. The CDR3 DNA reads TGTGCCAGCAACGCAAGGACTAGCGTGGAAGATACGCAGTATTTT. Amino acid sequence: CASNARTSVEDTQYF.

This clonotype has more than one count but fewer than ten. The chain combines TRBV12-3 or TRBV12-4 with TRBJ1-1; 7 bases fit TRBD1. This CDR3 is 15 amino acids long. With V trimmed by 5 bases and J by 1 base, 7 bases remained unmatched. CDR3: CASSRGGQTNTEAFF. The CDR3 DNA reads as TGTGCCAGCAGTCGAGGGGGACAGACGAACACTGAAGCTTTCTTT.